The 4 T cell receptor beta chains presented below share a single source sample, sequenced in a study of cytomegalovirus exposure and HLA in healthy donors. The primer mix had 60 Vbeta and 13 Jbeta primers. Assay used: immunoSEQ multiplex PCR; TCRdb lists only in-frame clones, some missing. The repertoire holds more than 150,000 clones, with 82% as singletons. Sequenced input: PBMCs. These receptors were taken from a woman between 50 and 59 years old in good health and CMV-seropositive.

This clone was detected a few times. The junction and the germline gene differ at one end; a read error may be behind it. This chain connects TRBV7-9 to TRBJ2-1; a possible D gene is TRBD2 (5 bases). The CDR3 runs 12 residues. Germline V lookup: CDR1 SEHNR, CDR2 FQNEAQ (reference sequence). The CDR3 loop reads CSSSWRVDEQFF. The CDR3 DNA follows: TGTTCCAGCAGCTGGCGGGTCGATGAGCAGTTCTTC.

The rearrangement links TRBV9 to TRBJ2-1; 13 positions agree with TRBD2. V shed 4 bases, J shed 6 bases, and the junction held 7 bases outside the gene matches. The CDR3 totals 16 residues. From germline, CDR1 is SGDLS and CDR2 YYNGEE. The CDR3 region has the DNA TGTGCCAGCAGCTTCGGACTAGCGGGGGTTCGCAATGAGCAGTTCTTC. Encoded protein: CASSFGLAGVRNEQFF.

The chain links TRBV7-9 to TRBJ2-1; D gene uncertain. The germline gives CDR1 SEHNR, CDR2 FQNEAQ (reference sequence). The CDR3 is made up of 16 amino acids. With 1 base removed from V and 5 bases from J, the gap between germline ends came to 15 bases. CDR3 residues: CASSLGSASRDNEQFF. The CDR3 region has the DNA TGTGCCAGCAGCTTAGGCTCTGCGAGTCGGGACAATGAGCAGTTCTTC.

The rearrangement joins TRBV6-1 to TRBJ2-1; 11 bases map to TRBD2. V shed 5 bases and J 7 bases; nucleotides not matched to a gene: 7. Germline-derived CDR1 and CDR2 are MNHNS and SASEGT. This CDR3 region has 15 residues. Written as DNA, the CDR3 is TGTGCCAGCAGTAAAAATAGCGGGGGGGAGAATGAGCAGTTCTTC. Translation gives CASSKNSGGENEQFF.